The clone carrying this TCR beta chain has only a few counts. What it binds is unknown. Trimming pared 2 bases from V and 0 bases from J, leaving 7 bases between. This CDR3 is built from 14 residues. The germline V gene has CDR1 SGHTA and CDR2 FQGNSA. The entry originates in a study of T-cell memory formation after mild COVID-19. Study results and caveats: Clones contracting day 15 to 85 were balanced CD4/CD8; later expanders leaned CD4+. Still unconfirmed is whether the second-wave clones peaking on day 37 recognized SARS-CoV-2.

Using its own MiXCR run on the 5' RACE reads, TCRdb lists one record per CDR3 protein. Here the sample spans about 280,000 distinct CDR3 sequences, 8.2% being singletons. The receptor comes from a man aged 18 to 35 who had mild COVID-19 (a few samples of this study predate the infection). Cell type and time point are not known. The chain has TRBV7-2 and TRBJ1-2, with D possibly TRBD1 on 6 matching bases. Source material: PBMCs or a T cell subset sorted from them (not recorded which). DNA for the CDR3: TGTGCCAGCAGCTTAACAGGGCCTAACTATGGCTACACCTTC. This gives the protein CASSLTGPNYGYTF. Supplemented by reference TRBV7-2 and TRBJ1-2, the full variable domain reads GAGVSQSPSNKVTEKGKDVELRCDPISGHTALYWYRQSLGQGLEFLIYFQGNSAPDKSGLPSDRFSAERTGGSVSTLTIQRTQQEDSAVYLCASSLTGPNYGYTFGSGTRLTVV.